This entry describes one TCR beta chain. Grouping used clinical history reported by participants in a survey and questionnaire. A PCR-confirmed or clinician-diagnosed COVID-19 case had contacted exposed participants within 2 weeks of entry. This entry belongs to a study of blood T cell repertoires in COVID-19. Study background: The cDNA or gDNA used as material had been derived from T cells, B-cell-depleted T cells, or PBMCs.

Sequenced by immunoSEQ multiplex PCR; TCRdb stores in-frame clones only, minus some. The table has hundreds of thousands of clones, 75% to 90% seen once. The specimen sequenced was PBMCs or T cells enriched from blood (not recorded which). The origin of this receptor is a man between 45 and 60 years old who had been exposed to COVID-19.

The CDR3 reads CASSPRTGHVTNYGYTF. The DNA for the CDR3 is TGTGCCAGTAGTCCTCGGACAGGGCACGTCACTAACTATGGCTACACCTTC. The chain recombines TRBV19 with TRBJ1-2, with 8 bases matching TRBD1. Germline values: CDR1 LNHDA, CDR2 SQIVND (reference sequence). This CDR3 is built from 17 residues. With V trimmed by 5 bases and J by 0 bases, 11 bases remained unmatched.